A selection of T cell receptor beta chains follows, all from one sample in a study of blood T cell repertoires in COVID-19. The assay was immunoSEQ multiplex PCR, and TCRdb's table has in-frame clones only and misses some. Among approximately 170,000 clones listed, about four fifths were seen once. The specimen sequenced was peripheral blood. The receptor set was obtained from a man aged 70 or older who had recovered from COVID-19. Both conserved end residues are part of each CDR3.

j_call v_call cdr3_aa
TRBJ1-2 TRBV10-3 CAISEGQTNYGYTF
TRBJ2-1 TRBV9 CASSVTSGTYNEQFF
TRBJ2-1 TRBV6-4 CASSVEPSGSSYNEQFF
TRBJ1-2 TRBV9 CASSQTRSNYGYTF
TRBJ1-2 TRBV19 CASENGDGYTF
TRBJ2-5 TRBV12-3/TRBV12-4 CASGQVQETQYF
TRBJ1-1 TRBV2 CASRAQGTGTEAFF
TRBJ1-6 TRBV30 CAWNDGLRNSPLHF
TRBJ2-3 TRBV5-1 CASSPRFIDTQYF
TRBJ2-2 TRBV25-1 CASSAGNTGELFF
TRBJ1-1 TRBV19 CASKTLMNTEAFF
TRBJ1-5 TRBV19 CASSIGSHQPQHF
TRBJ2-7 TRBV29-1 CSVKGDRVSEQYF
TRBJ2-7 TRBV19 CASSIAGLREKQYF
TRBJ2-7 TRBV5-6 CASSFGTGGFSYEQYF
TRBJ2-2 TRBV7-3 CASSLTTWIEDSNTGELFF
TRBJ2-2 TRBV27 CASSLHAGGVNTGELFF
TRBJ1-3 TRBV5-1 CASSSRTGSGNTIYF
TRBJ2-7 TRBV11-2 CASSSLVRVNEQYF
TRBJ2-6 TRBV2 CASSAQGSLSGANVLTF
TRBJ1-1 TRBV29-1 CSVEVGGDTEAFF
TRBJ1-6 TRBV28 CASSSGPSNSPLHF
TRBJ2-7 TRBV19 CASKTGLAFYEQYF
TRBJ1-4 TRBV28 CASSLGGGGNEKLFF
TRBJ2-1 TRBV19 CASSSQAGTYNEQFF
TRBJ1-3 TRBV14 CASSPLGPGNTIYF
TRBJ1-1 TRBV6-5 CASSLNSNTEAFF
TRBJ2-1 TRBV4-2 CASSSGEAGGPVEQFF
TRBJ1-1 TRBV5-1 CASSLGTGSAEAFF
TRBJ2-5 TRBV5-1 CASSFSGLSLETQYF
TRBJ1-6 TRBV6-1 CASSELDRNSPLHF
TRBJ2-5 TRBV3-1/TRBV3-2 CASTQGLAGPHFGTQYF
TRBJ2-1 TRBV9 CASSVASVTYNEQFF
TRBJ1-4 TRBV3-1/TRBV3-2 CASSKGGTGYEKLFF
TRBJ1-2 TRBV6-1 CASTFGLIYGYTF
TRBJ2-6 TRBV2 CASSRADSSGANVLTF
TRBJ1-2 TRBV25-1 CASSPPHNRGGYTF
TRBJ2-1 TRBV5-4 CASSLTSGSYNEQFF
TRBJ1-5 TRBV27 CASSRSAMGNQPQHF
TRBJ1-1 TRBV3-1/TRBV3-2 CASNLGQGATEAFF
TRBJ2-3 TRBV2 CASQYRRTTSTDTQYF
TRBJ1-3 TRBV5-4 CASSRDKGNTIYF
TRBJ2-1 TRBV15 CATSRSLAGKNEQFF
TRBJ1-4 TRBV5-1 CASGTGANEKLFF
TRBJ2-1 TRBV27 CASSLKPGLAGRNEQFF
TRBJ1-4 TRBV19 CASSDWPLPNEKLFF
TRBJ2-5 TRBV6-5 CASSGTDQETQYF
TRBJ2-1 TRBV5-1 CASSTGQGADIEQFF
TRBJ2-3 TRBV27 CASSFLRRYTDTQYF
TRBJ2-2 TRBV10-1 CASSAGQDSLFTGELFF
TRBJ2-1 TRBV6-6 CASSPRGTSGQVGYNEQFF
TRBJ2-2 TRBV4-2 CASSPDVGQKTGELFF
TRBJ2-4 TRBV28 CASRPTGQGIQYF
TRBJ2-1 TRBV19 CASSINARDEQFF